The rows below give T cell receptor beta chains drawn from one sample of a study of response to subunit inactivated influenza vaccine. TCRdb reprocessed the RT-PCR reads with MiXCR, giving one entry per CDR3 protein. The table shows fewer than 750,000 distinct CDR3 sequences, with approximately 15% occurring only once. Here the sequenced sample was PBMCs from blood, taken 11 to 12 days after vaccination. Receptor source: a man aged 45-65 years who received an inactivated influenza vaccine. Both conserved end residues are part of each CDR3. A D gene is named only where the DNA matches it firmly. Expanded clones are given a class, and other clones once, few, many or no size at all.

CSARELGETQYF,TGCAGTGCTAGAGAGCTAGGAGAGACCCAGTACTTC,-,TRBJ2-5,TRBV20-1,-,12
CSAYPTATGEVEAFF,TGCAGTGCTTACCCTACTGCGACAGGGGAAGTTGAAGCTTTCTTT,few,TRBJ1-1,TRBV20-1,TRBD1,15
CASSLNPAGDYNEQFF,TGCGCCAGCAGCTTAAACCCCGCCGGGGATTACAATGAGCAGTTCTTC,few,TRBJ2-1,TRBV5-1,-,16
CASRETGGTEAFF,TGTGCCAGCAGAGAAACAGGGGGCACTGAAGCTTTCTTT,few,TRBJ1-1,TRBV3-1,TRBD1,13
CASSLARNTYNEQFF,TGTGCCAGCAGCTTAGCCAGGAATACCTACAATGAGCAGTTCTTC,once,TRBJ2-1,TRBV11-3,-,15
CASSYSGESPGELFF,TGTGCCAGCAGTTACTCGGGGGAAAGCCCCGGCGAGCTGTTTTTT,-,TRBJ2-2,TRBV6-2/TRBV6-3,-,15
CASSPAAGGFYNEQFF,TGTGCCAGCAGCCCAGCAGCGGGAGGGTTCTACAATGAGCAGTTCTTC,few,TRBJ2-1,TRBV7-3,TRBD2,16
CASSEAPRGRTYEQYF,TGTGCCAGCAGTGAAGCGCCCAGGGGGCGAACCTACGAGCAGTACTTC,few,TRBJ2-7,TRBV2,TRBD1,16
CASSQAENQPQHF,TGTGCCAGCAGCCAAGCCGAGAATCAGCCCCAGCATTTT,-,TRBJ1-5,TRBV3-1,-,13
CASSQDRGSRELFF,TGTGCCAGCAGCCAAGACAGGGGCTCTAGGGAGCTGTTTTTT,few,TRBJ2-2,TRBV4-2,-,14
CASSSAPYNGETQYF,TGTGCCAGCAGCTCCGCCCCCTATAACGGCGAGACCCAGTACTTC,few,TRBJ2-5,TRBV7-2,-,15
CASSLSLAGRDNEQFF,TGTGCCAGCAGCCTATCACTAGCGGGGCGAGACAATGAGCAGTTCTTC,few,TRBJ2-1,TRBV3-1,TRBD2,16
CASSQARTGMGNTIYF,TGTGCCAGCAGCCAAGCCAGGACGGGAATGGGAAACACCATATATTTT,-,TRBJ1-3,TRBV14,-,16
CASRTRTGGFNEQYF,TGTGCCAGCAGGACTAGGACAGGGGGCTTCAACGAGCAGTACTTC,few,TRBJ2-7,TRBV2,TRBD1,15
CASSRDSFSNQPQHF,TGTGCCAGCAGCCGGGACAGTTTTAGCAATCAGCCCCAGCATTTT,-,TRBJ1-5,TRBV6-1,TRBD1,15
CASSLSSGQGATEAFF,TGTGCCAGCAGTTTATCGTCCGGACAGGGGGCCACTGAAGCTTTCTTT,few,TRBJ1-1,TRBV6-5,TRBD1,16
CSATGAGGNEQFF,TGCAGCGCAACAGGTGCCGGTGGGAATGAGCAGTTCTTC,-,TRBJ2-1,TRBV29-1,-,13
CASSLRGGGAAELFF,TGTGCCAGCAGCTTAAGGGGCGGGGGGGCCGCGGAGCTGTTTTTT,-,TRBJ2-2,TRBV7-2,TRBD2,15
CASSPDYLEGPDTQYF,TGTGCCAGCAGCCCCGACTATCTCGAAGGCCCAGATACGCAGTATTTT,-,TRBJ2-3,TRBV5-6,-,16
CASSPHSNSEAFF,TGCGCCAGCAGCCCACACTCGAACTCTGAAGCTTTCTTT,few,TRBJ1-1,TRBV5-1,-,13
CSVSGTYRETQYF,TGCAGCGTCTCCGGGACATACCGAGAGACCCAGTACTTC,few,TRBJ2-5,TRBV29-1,-,13
CATSRGLDRGIGSNQPQHF,TGTGCCACCAGCAGGGGACTTGACAGGGGCATCGGTAGCAATCAGCCCCAGCATTTT,-,TRBJ1-5,TRBV15,TRBD1,19
CASSVVAGVRADTQYF,TGTGCCAGCAGTGTGGTAGCGGGGGTTCGGGCAGATACGCAGTATTTT,-,TRBJ2-3,TRBV25-1,TRBD2,16
CSARDSERVEETQYF,TGCAGTGCTAGAGACTCGGAGCGGGTCGAAGAGACTCAGTACTTC,-,TRBJ2-5,TRBV20-1,-,15
CASSLGTAQGAQYF,TGTGCCAGCAGTCTAGGGACAGCTCAAGGGGCCCAGTACTTC,-,TRBJ2-5,TRBV12-3/TRBV12-4,TRBD1,14
CASRENLAGSYEQYF,TGTGCCAGCAGGGAGAACCTAGCGGGATCTTACGAGCAGTACTTC,-,TRBJ2-7,TRBV2,TRBD2,15
CASRAPGVTDTQYF,TGTGCCAGCAGAGCCCCCGGGGTGACAGATACGCAGTATTTT,-,TRBJ2-3,TRBV6-1,-,14
CASSLGSLENSPLHF,TGCGCCAGCAGCTTAGGATCTCTGGAGAATTCACCCCTCCACTTT,few,TRBJ1-6,TRBV5-1,-,15
CSVDFGAGGYF,TGCAGCGTTGATTTCGGGGCTGGGGGGTATTTT,-,TRBJ2-3,TRBV29-1,-,11
CASSHDRGFEQYF,TGTGCCAGCAGCCACGACCGGGGATTCGAGCAGTACTTC,many,TRBJ2-7,TRBV7-9,-,13
CASSSDRAAGANVLTF,TGTGCCAGCAGTTCAGACAGGGCTGCTGGGGCCAACGTCCTGACTTTC,-,TRBJ2-6,TRBV12-3/TRBV12-4,TRBD1,16
CASNDRAEGEQFF,TGTGCCAGCAACGACAGGGCGGAGGGTGAGCAGTTCTTC,few,TRBJ2-1,TRBV6-2/TRBV6-3,-,13
CASSYSVTSDAEQFF,TGTGCCAGCAGTTACTCGGTTACTAGCGACGCTGAGCAGTTCTTC,-,TRBJ2-1,TRBV6-5,TRBD2,15
CASSLGQGLEQYF,TGTGCCAGCAGCTTAGGACAGGGACTCGAGCAGTACTTC,-,TRBJ2-7,TRBV7-6,-,13
CSASKPGTGHNEQYF,TGCAGTGCGAGTAAGCCCGGGACAGGCCATAACGAGCAGTACTTC,few,TRBJ2-7,TRBV20-1,TRBD1,15
CAISEFSLQGRGTGELFF,TGTGCCATCAGTGAGTTCTCCCTACAGGGGAGAGGGACCGGGGAGCTGTTTTTT,-,TRBJ2-2,TRBV10-3,TRBD1,18
CSVGSGLGLFDEQFF,TGCAGCGTTGGATCGGGACTGGGGCTTTTTGATGAGCAGTTCTTC,few,TRBJ2-1,TRBV29-1,-,15
CASSDGPPGYEQYF,TGTGCCAGTAGTGACGGCCCCCCTGGGTACGAGCAGTACTTC,-,TRBJ2-7,TRBV19,-,14
CASSQLPGITYEQYF,TGTGCCAGCAGCCAGCTTCCGGGCATTACCTACGAGCAGTACTTC,-,TRBJ2-7,TRBV3-1,-,15
CASSQSTGTGLAEQFF,TGTGCCAGCAGTCAATCAACCGGGACAGGGTTGGCTGAGCAGTTCTTC,-,TRBJ2-1,TRBV28,TRBD1,16
CAWKGPTVSYNEQFF,TGTGCCTGGAAGGGACCGACAGTCTCCTACAATGAGCAGTTCTTC,-,TRBJ2-1,TRBV30,-,15
CASSSPGLARYNEQFF,TGTGCCAGCAGTTCCCCGGGACTAGCGAGGTACAATGAGCAGTTCTTC,few,TRBJ2-1,TRBV28,TRBD2,16
CASSPRALANYGYTF,TGTGCCAGCAGCCCACGGGCCTTAGCTAACTATGGCTACACCTTC,many,TRBJ1-2,TRBV3-1,-,15
CASRGVGLYEQYF,TGTGCCAGCAGGGGGGTAGGGCTCTACGAGCAGTACTTC,few,TRBJ2-7,TRBV3-1,-,13
CATSRDQSGRTEAFF,TGTGCCACCAGCAGAGATCAATCGGGTCGGACTGAAGCTTTCTTT,-,TRBJ1-1,TRBV15,-,15
CASSADRYQETQYF,TGTGCCAGCAGCGCCGACAGATACCAAGAGACCCAGTACTTC,few,TRBJ2-5,TRBV7-8,-,14
CASSPTTSSRAEQFF,TGTGCCAGCAGCCCCACGACTAGCTCGAGGGCGGAGCAGTTCTTC,many,TRBJ2-1,TRBV5-4,TRBD2,15
CASSEKTYRGTEAFF,TGTGCCAGCAGTGAAAAAACGTACAGGGGCACTGAAGCTTTCTTT,few,TRBJ1-1,TRBV6-1,TRBD1,15
CASSHFGTSPYNEQFF,TGTGCCAGCAGCCACTTCGGGACTAGTCCCTACAATGAGCAGTTCTTC,few,TRBJ2-1,TRBV12-3/TRBV12-4,TRBD2,16
CASSYRRTGSTGELFF,TGTGCCAGCAGTTACCGCCGGACAGGGTCCACCGGGGAGCTGTTTTTT,-,TRBJ2-2,TRBV6-5,TRBD1,16
CASSSDLPGTQYF,TGTGCCAGCAGTTCTGACTTACCGGGTACGCAGTATTTT,medium-sized,TRBJ2-3,TRBV12-3/TRBV12-4,-,13
CAISETGTGVTDTQYF,TGTGCCATCAGTGAAACTGGGACAGGGGTCACAGATACGCAGTATTTT,few,TRBJ2-3,TRBV10-3,TRBD1,16
CASSRRLAGSASHEQFF,TGCGCCAGCAGCCGGAGACTAGCGGGATCAGCCTCTCATGAGCAGTTCTTC,few,TRBJ2-1,TRBV5-1,TRBD2,17
CASTTSDTQYF,TGTGCCAGCACCACATCAGATACGCAGTATTTT,few,TRBJ2-3,TRBV7-2,-,11
CASSSPGQSNQPQHF,TGTGCCAGCAGTTCACCGGGACAGAGCAATCAGCCCCAGCATTTT,-,TRBJ1-5,TRBV28,TRBD1,15
CASSELRREGTQYF,TGTGCCAGCAGTGAATTACGGAGGGAGGGGACCCAGTACTTC,few,TRBJ2-5,TRBV2,TRBD2,14
CSVRLTIRYDNEQFF,TGCAGCGTTAGGTTGACCATCAGATACGACAATGAGCAGTTCTTC,many,TRBJ2-1,TRBV29-1,-,15
CASSLFTGDTGELFF,TGTGCCAGCAGTTTATTTACCGGGGACACCGGGGAGCTGTTTTTT,-,TRBJ2-2,TRBV28,-,15
CSVEERIGAPGANVLTF,TGCAGCGTTGAAGAACGGATTGGGGCCCCTGGGGCCAACGTCCTGACTTTC,-,TRBJ2-6,TRBV29-1,-,17